The 27 T cell receptor beta chains below all came from one sample that was sequenced in a study of neurological immune-mediated disorders. Using its own MiXCR run on the 5' RACE reads, TCRdb lists one record per CDR3 protein. The table has about 50,000 distinct CDR3 sequences, 5.8% seen once. Sequences were obtained from CD4+ T cells from blood. These receptor sequences come from a woman aged 18-30 years with multiple sclerosis.

This clonotype was counted ten times or more. The rearrangement links TRBV5-5 to TRBJ2-1; TRBD1 matches at 8 bases. V was pared by 0 bases and J by 0 bases, with 2 bases of the junction left unmatched. CDR3 length equals 16 residues. Germline V gene lookup returns CDR1 SGHKS and CDR2 YYEKEE (reference sequence). The CDR3 loop reads CASSLGTGSSYNEQFF. As DNA, the CDR3 is TGTGCCAGCAGCTTGGGGACAGGGAGCTCCTACAATGAGCAGTTCTTC.

By share of the sample, this clonotype is medium-sized (0.01 to 0.1%). The junction differs from germline at one of its ends, possibly a read error. The chain combines TRBV10-3 with TRBJ2-1; unclear D gene. The length of the CDR3 is 12 residues. CDR1 and CDR2 (germline): ENHRY, SYGVKD. The CDR3 protein is CAISVNDNEQFF. CDR3 DNA sequence: TGTGCCATCAGTGTGAACGACAACGAGCAGTTCTTC.

The sample holds many counts of this clonotype. The chain carries TRBV7-2 and TRBJ1-3; possible D gene TRBD1, 5 bases. The germline V gene has CDR1 SGHTA and CDR2 FQGNSA. The CDR3 loop spans 16 amino acids. V lost 5 bases and J 4 bases, leaving 18 bases between the germline ends. The CDR3 DNA reads TGTGCCAGCAGCACCCGGGGCCGGGCGGGCGGAAACACCATATATTTT. Its protein is CASSTRGRAGGNTIYF.

This clonotype was counted ten times or more. This rearrangement joins TRBV5-1 to TRBJ2-5; D gene unclear. With 4 bases removed from V and 2 bases from J, the gap between germline ends came to 18 bases. This CDR3 has 16 amino acids. Per germline, CDR1 SGHRS and CDR2 YFSETQ. The CDR3 DNA sequence: TGCGCCAGCAGCCGCATATCTGGGCGGCTTCAAGAGACCCAGTACTTC. This translates into CASSRISGRLQETQYF.

The sample holds many counts of this clonotype. V and J are TRBV20-1 and TRBJ1-5; the D gene is possibly TRBD1 (6 bases). The CDR3 consists of 13 residues. V shed 5 bases and J shed 8 bases, with 16 bases lying between them. The V gene's germline CDR1 is DFQATT and CDR2 SNEGSKA (reference sequence). The CDR3 nucleotides read TGCAGTGCTCCATCACAGGGTGGGGAGCCCCAGCATTTT. Translating it yields CSAPSQGGEPQHF.

This clonotype appeared many times. The chain has TRBV6-6 and TRBJ2-1; D gene unclear. CDR3 length: 11 residues. Trimming cost V 5 bases and J 11 bases, with 10 bases left between them. Per the germline V gene, CDR1 is MNHNY and CDR2 is SVGAGI (reference sequence). The CDR3 DNA reads TGTGCCAGCAGTGAAAGTACGAAGCAGTTCTTC. Encoded protein: CASSESTKQFF.

This clonotype was counted at least ten times. The rearrangement links TRBV5-5 to TRBJ1-1, with TRBD1 identical over 8 bases. The germline CDR1 and CDR2 sequences are SGHKS and YYEKEE (reference sequence). V shed 2 bases, J shed 1 base, and the junction held 1 base outside the gene matches. This CDR3 spans 14 amino acids. This CDR3 reads CASSFGTGNTEAFF. In DNA, the CDR3 is TGTGCCAGCAGCTTCGGGACAGGGAACACTGAAGCTTTCTTT. Filled out from reference TRBV5-5 and TRBJ1-1, the complete variable domain reads DAGVTQSPTHLIKTRGQQVTLRCSPISGHKSVSWYQQVLGQGPQFIFQYYEKEERGRGNFPDRFSARQFPNYSSELNVNALLLGDSALYLCASSFGTGNTEAFFGQGTRLTVV.

The sample holds many counts of this clonotype. The chain couples TRBV18 to TRBJ1-2; TRBD1 matches 7 bases. The CDR3 covers 15 residues. CDR1 and CDR2 from the germline V gene are KGHSH and LQKENI. V shed 3 bases and J 4 bases; nucleotides not matched to a gene: 8. CDR3 DNA sequence: TGTGCCAGCTCACCTCCCGAGAGGGGGCTCTATGGCTACACCTTC. It encodes CASSPPERGLYGYTF. The entire variable domain, with the rest obtained from reference TRBV18 and TRBJ1-2, is as follows: NAGVMQNPRHLVRRRGQEARLRCSPMKGHSHVYWYRQLPEEGLKFMVYLQKENIIDESGMPKERFSAEFPKEGPSILRIQQVVRGDSAAYFCASSPPERGLYGYTFGSGTRLTVV.

This clonotype was observed many times. This sequence joins TRBV7-9 and TRBJ1-4, with D unclear. CDR1 is SEHNR and CDR2 is FQNEAQ in the germline V gene (reference sequence). Trimming shortened V by 0 bases and J by 0 bases, and 5 bases separated the two germline ends. The CDR3 loop spans 15 amino acids. CDR3 region: CASSLAAATNEKLFF. In nucleotides, the CDR3 is TGTGCCAGCAGCTTAGCGGCGGCAACTAATGAAAAACTGTTTTTT.

This clonotype came up many times. V is TRBV28 and J is TRBJ2-2, with no clear D. CDR1 MDHEN and CDR2 SYDVKM come from the germline V gene. The germline V and J ends were trimmed by 3 bases and 2 bases, with 16 bases remaining between them. This CDR3 has 17 amino acids. CDR3 nucleotide sequence: TGTGCCAGCAGTTTTATTATTTACGGGTCAAACACCGGGGAGCTGTTTTTT. Its translation is CASSFIIYGSNTGELFF.

This clonotype occurred many times. The chain combines TRBV5-1 with TRBJ2-1; D might be TRBD1 or TRBD2, each matching 6 bases. CDR3 length equals 16 residues. Trimming left V 1 base short and J 1 base short, with 12 bases between. CDR1 is SGHRS and CDR2 is YFSETQ in the germline V gene. The CDR3 region is CASSLMGGASYNEQFF. DNA of the CDR3: TGCGCCAGCAGCTTGATGGGGGGCGCTTCCTACAATGAGCAGTTCTTC.

Ten or more counts support this clonotype. The CDR3 here is CASSQGQRLEAFF. The CDR3 nucleotides read TGTGCCAGCAGCCAAGGTCAGCGCCTTGAAGCTTTCTTT. The chain links TRBV3-1 to TRBJ1-1; D uncertain. This CDR3 has 13 residues. Between the trimmed V and J ends, which lost 1 base and 7 bases, there was a span of 10 bases. The germline V gene has CDR1 LGHDT and CDR2 YNNKEL (reference sequence).

This clonotype was observed many times. The CDR3, as DNA: TGTGCCTCGGCGACCGGGACGGCTAATGAAAAACTGTTTTTT. This sequence encodes CASATGTANEKLFF. This rearrangement joins TRBV10-3 to TRBJ1-4; a possible D gene is TRBD1 (5 bases). V lost 11 bases and J lost 3, with 16 bases in between. Germline-derived CDR1 and CDR2 are ENHRY and SYGVKD. The CDR3 is 14 residues long.

This clonotype was recorded at least ten times. The V and J genes are TRBV11-3 and TRBJ2-1; D might be TRBD1 (6 bases). Trimming removed 1 base at V and 6 bases at J, with 13 bases between. CDR1 is SGHNT and CDR2 is YENEEA in the germline V gene. The CDR3 has 15 amino acids. The CDR3 DNA follows: TGTGCCAGCAGCTTAGCTGGGACACCAGGCAATGAGCAGTTCTTC. It yields the protein CASSLAGTPGNEQFF.

This clonotype was observed a handful of times. The chain has TRBV5-4 and TRBJ2-5; 14 nucleotides align to TRBD2. Germline CDR1 is SGHNT and CDR2 is YYREEE (reference sequence). With 2 bases clipped from V and 5 bases from J, the junction kept 2 bases outside the gene matches. CDR3 length equals 15 residues. The DNA for the CDR3 is TGTGCCAGCAGCTTTGGGACTAGCGGGAGTGAGACCCAGTACTTC. Amino acids: CASSFGTSGSETQYF.

This clonotype occurred many times. V is TRBV7-3 and J is TRBJ2-2; TRBD1 aligns across 7 bases. CDR1 and CDR2 from the germline V gene are SGHTA and FQGTGA. There are 17 residues in the CDR3. Trimming took 5 bases from V and 3 from J; bases not matched to a gene: 12. The CDR3: CASSKLPTGDDTGELFF. CDR3 DNA sequence: TGTGCCAGCAGCAAGCTCCCAACAGGGGATGACACCGGGGAGCTGTTTTTT.

Many counts were recorded for this clonotype. DNA for the CDR3: TGTGCCAGCAGTCCGATAGCGGGAGGCTACATCAATGAGCAGTTCTTC. Translating it yields CASSPIAGGYINEQFF. The V gene is TRBV11-2, the J gene TRBJ2-1; 10 bases fit TRBD2. This CDR3 comprises 16 residues. V lost 6 bases and J lost 6; bases outside the gene matches: 11. Germline CDR1 and CDR2: SGHAT and FQNNGV.

Only a few counts were recorded for this clonotype. V gene TRBV20-1 combines with J gene TRBJ2-5, with a tentative D call TRBD2 (6 bases). Trimming shortened V by 4 bases and J by 3 bases, and 12 bases separated the two germline ends. Germline CDR1 reads DFQATT; CDR2 reads SNEGSKA (reference sequence). This CDR3 is 13 amino acids long. The DNA of the CDR3 is TGCAGTGCTACGGGACTGGAAAAAGAGACCCAGTACTTC. Its translation: CSATGLEKETQYF.

This clonotype appeared many times. The J gene is TRBJ2-3, the V gene TRBV7-2; TRBD1 aligns across 7 bases. The CDR3 loop spans 14 amino acids. Trimming cost V 7 bases and J 3 bases; bases outside gene matches: 7. Germline V gives CDR1 SGHTA, CDR2 FQGNSA. CDR3 loop: CASTLTGSTDTQYF. The CDR3 DNA follows: TGTGCCAGCACCCTGACAGGGTCGACAGATACGCAGTATTTT.

This chain links TRBV14 with TRBJ1-5, with D tentatively TRBD1 (6 bases). This CDR3 is 13 amino acids long. Germline V gene data show CDR1 as SGHDN and CDR2 as FVKESK. Trimming stripped 0 bases from V and 12 bases from J, with 12 bases between. This CDR3 reads CASSQDNREVQHF. As DNA, the CDR3 is TGTGCCAGCAGCCAAGATAACAGGGAAGTCCAGCATTTT.

This clonotype was recorded many times. The CDR3 DNA reads as TGCGCCAGCAGCTTGGGGACGAGGGAGGATACGCAGTATTTT. This encodes CASSLGTREDTQYF. The rearrangement links TRBV5-1 to TRBJ2-3, with a possible D match to TRBD2 (5 bases). Between the trimmed V and J ends, which lost 0 bases and 6 bases, there was a span of 11 bases. CDR3 size: 14 residues. Germline CDR1 reads SGHRS; CDR2 reads YFSETQ.

This clonotype has at least ten counts. The CDR3 here is CASSLALAGEETQYF. The CDR3 bases are TGCGCCAGCAGCTTGGCACTAGCGGGAGAAGAGACCCAGTACTTC. The J gene is TRBJ2-5, the V gene TRBV5-1, with 11 nucleotides matching TRBD2. The V gene's germline CDR1 is SGHRS and CDR2 YFSETQ. The junction had 1 base not matched to a gene; V was cut back by 0 bases and J by 3 bases. CDR3 length: 15 amino acids.

This clonotype was counted at least ten times. The rearrangement joins TRBV20-1 to TRBJ1-2; a weak D match, TRBD1 (6 bases). Germline V lookup: CDR1 DFQATT, CDR2 SNEGSKA (reference sequence). The CDR3 is 15 residues long. Between the trimmed V and J ends, which lost 4 bases and 0 bases, there was a span of 15 bases. CDR3 bases: TGCAGTGCTATCAGGGGTGCTTCGACTAACTATGGCTACACCTTC. Its protein is CSAIRGASTNYGYTF.

This clonotype came up many times. This chain connects TRBV5-1 to TRBJ1-6; 9 bases map to TRBD1. The CDR3 contains 13 residues. Germline loops: CDR1 SGHRS, CDR2 YFSETQ. The junction had 1 base not matched to a gene; V was cut back by 3 bases and J by 9 bases. CDR3 DNA: TGCGCCAGCAGCTGGGACAGGGTTTCACCCCTCCACTTT. Translating gives CASSWDRVSPLHF.

This clonotype was counted only a few times. The V and J genes are TRBV7-2 and TRBJ1-4; D may be TRBD1 (6 bases). The germline V gene encodes CDR1 SGHTA and CDR2 FQGNSA. V was pared by 5 bases and J by 8 bases, with 18 bases between. This CDR3 is 15 amino acids long. CDR3 residues: CASSEQGGVREKLFF. The CDR3 DNA reads as TGTGCCAGCAGCGAACAGGGAGGAGTACGGGAAAAACTGTTTTTT. Together with reference TRBV7-2 and TRBJ1-4, the CDR3 gives the full variable domain: GAGVSQSPSNKVTEKGKDVELRCDPISGHTALYWYRQSLGQGLEFLIYFQGNSAPDKSGLPSDRFSAERTGGSVSTLTIQRTQQEDSAVYLCASSEQGGVREKLFFGSGTQLSVL.

This clonotype was picked up many times. The rearrangement links TRBV5-1 to TRBJ2-3; D call uncertain. The CDR3 is 14 residues long. CDR1 and CDR2 from the germline V gene are SGHRS and YFSETQ. The V gene lost 0 bases and the J gene lost 2 bases, with 7 bases spanning the gap. The CDR3 nucleotides are TGCGCCAGCAGCTTGGGACTCAACACAGATACGCAGTATTTT. Translating it yields CASSLGLNTDTQYF. The whole variable domain, filled in from reference TRBV5-1 and TRBJ2-3, reads KAGVTQTPRYLIKTRGQQVTLSCSPISGHRSVSWYQQTPGQGLQFLFEYFSETQRNKGNFPGRFSGRQFSNSRSEMNVSTLELGDSALYLCASSLGLNTDTQYFGPGTRLTVL.

The sample holds many counts of this clonotype. The chain combines TRBV20-1 with TRBJ2-7; D gene ambiguous. The CDR3 runs 13 residues. Trimming cost V 3 bases and J 7 bases, with 16 bases left between them. Germline CDR1 reads DFQATT; CDR2 reads SNEGSKA (reference sequence). The CDR3 nucleotides are TGCAGTGCTAGTCTCGGCGCGAGCCGGGAGCAGTACTTC. Protein: CSASLGASREQYF.